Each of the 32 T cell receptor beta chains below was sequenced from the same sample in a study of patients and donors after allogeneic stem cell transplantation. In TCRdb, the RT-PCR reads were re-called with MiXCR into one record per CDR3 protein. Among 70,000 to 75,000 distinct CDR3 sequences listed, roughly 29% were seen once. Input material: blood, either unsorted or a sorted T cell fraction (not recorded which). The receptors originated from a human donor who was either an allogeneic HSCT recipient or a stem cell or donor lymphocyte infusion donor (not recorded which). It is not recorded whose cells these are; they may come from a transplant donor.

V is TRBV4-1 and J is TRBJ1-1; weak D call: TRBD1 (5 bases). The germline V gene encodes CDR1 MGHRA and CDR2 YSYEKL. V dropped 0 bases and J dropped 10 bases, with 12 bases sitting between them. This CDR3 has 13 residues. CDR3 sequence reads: CASSQDRGFGAFF. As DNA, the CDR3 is TGCGCCAGCAGCCAAGATAGGGGCTTTGGAGCTTTCTTT.

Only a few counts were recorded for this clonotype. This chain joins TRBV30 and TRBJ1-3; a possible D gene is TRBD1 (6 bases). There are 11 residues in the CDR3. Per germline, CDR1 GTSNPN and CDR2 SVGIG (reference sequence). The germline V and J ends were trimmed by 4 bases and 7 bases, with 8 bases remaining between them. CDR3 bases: TGTGCCTGGAATCAGGGGAACACCATATATTTT. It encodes CAWNQGNTIYF.

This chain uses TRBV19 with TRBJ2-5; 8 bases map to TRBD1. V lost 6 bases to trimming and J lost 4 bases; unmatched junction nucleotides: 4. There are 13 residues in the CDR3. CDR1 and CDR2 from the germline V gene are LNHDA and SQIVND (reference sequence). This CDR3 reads CASSTQGGETQYF. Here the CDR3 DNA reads TGTGCCAGTAGCACACAGGGGGGAGAGACCCAGTACTTC.

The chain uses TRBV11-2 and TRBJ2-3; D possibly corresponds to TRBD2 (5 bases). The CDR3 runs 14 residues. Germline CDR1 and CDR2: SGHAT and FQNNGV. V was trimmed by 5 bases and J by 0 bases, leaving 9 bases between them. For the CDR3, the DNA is TGTGCCAGCAGCACGCGGGTTAGCACAGATACGCAGTATTTT. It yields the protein CASSTRVSTDTQYF.

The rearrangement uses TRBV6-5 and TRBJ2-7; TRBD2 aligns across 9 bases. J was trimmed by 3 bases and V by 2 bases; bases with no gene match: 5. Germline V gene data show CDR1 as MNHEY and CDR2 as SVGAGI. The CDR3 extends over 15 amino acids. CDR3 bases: TGTGCCAGCAGTTACGGGGATAGCGGGAGCTACGAGCAGTACTTC. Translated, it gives CASSYGDSGSYEQYF.

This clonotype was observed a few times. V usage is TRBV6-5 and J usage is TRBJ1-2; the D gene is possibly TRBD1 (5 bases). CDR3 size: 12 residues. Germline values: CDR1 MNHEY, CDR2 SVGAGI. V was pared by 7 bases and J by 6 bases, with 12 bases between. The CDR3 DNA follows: TGTGCCAGCACCCACGGGGGGGATGGCTACACCTTC. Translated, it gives CASTHGGDGYTF.

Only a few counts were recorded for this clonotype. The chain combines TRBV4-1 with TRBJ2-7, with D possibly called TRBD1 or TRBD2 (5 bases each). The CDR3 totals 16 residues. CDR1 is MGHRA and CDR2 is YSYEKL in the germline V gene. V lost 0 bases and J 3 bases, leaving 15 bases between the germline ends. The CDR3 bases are TGCGCCAGCAGCCAAGAGGGCGTGGGGGTCCTCTACGAGCAGTACTTC. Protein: CASSQEGVGVLYEQYF.

The CDR3 DNA reads TGTGCCAGCAGCACAGGGAGACACGAGCAGTACTTC. Its translation: CASSTGRHEQYF. This chain joins TRBV7-9 and TRBJ2-7; the D gene is possibly TRBD1 (6 bases). The CDR3 length is 12 residues. The V end was cut by 5 bases, the J end by 5 bases, with 10 bases between. Germline loops: CDR1 SEHNR, CDR2 FQNEAQ (reference sequence).

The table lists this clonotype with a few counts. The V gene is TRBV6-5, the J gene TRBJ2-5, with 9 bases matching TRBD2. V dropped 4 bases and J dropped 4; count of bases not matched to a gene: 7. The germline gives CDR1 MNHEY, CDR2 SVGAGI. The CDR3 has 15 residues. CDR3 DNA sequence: TGTGCCAGCAGTTTCCAGGGACTAGCTTTAGAGACCCAGTACTTC. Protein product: CASSFQGLALETQYF.

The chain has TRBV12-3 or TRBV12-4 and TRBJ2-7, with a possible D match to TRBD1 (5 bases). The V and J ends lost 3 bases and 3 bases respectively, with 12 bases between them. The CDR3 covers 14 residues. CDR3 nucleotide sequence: TGTGCCAGCAGTTTTCTAGGGGATCTCTACGAGCAGTACTTC. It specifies CASSFLGDLYEQYF.

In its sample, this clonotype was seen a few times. CDR3 nucleotides: TGTGCCAGCAGCTCCACCCAGGGTGGGACCCAGTACTTC. It yields the protein CASSSTQGGTQYF. The chain couples TRBV7-7 to TRBJ2-5; weak D call: TRBD1 (5 bases). Trimming took off 4 bases at V and 7 bases at J, with 13 bases between the two ends. This CDR3 is built from 13 residues. Germline V gives CDR1 SSHAT, CDR2 FNYEAQ (reference sequence).

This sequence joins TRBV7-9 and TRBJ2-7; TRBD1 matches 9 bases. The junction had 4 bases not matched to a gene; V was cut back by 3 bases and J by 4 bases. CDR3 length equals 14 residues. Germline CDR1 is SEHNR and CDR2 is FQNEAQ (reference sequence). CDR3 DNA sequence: TGTGCCAGCAGCTTGGGACAGGGCTTTTACGAGCAGTACTTC. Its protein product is CASSLGQGFYEQYF.

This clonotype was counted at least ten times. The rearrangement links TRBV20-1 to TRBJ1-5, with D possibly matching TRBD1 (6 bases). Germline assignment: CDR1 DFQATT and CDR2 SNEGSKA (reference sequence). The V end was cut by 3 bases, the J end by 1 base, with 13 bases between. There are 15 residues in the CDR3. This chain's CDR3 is CSASLGARSNQPQHF. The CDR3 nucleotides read TGCAGTGCTAGCCTGGGGGCGCGGAGCAATCAGCCCCAGCATTTT.

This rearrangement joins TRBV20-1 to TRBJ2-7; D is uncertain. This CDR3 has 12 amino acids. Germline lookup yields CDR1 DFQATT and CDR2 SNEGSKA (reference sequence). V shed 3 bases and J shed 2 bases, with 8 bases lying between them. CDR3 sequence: CSASRSTYEQYF. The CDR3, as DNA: TGCAGTGCTAGTAGAAGTACCTACGAGCAGTACTTC.

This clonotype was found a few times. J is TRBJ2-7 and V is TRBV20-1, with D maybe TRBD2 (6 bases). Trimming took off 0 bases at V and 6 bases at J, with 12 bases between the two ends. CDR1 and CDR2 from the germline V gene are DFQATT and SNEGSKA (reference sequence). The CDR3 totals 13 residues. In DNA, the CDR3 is TGCAGTGCTAGAGATTGGAGGGTCTCCGAGCAGTACTTC. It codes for CSARDWRVSEQYF.

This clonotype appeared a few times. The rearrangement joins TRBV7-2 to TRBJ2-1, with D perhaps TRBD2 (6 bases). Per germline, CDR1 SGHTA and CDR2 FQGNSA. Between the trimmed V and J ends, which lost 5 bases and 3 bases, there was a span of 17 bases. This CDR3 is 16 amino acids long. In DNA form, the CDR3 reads TGTGCCAGCAGCCCCGACCCCGGGACTCACTACAATGAGCAGTTCTTC. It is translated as CASSPDPGTHYNEQFF. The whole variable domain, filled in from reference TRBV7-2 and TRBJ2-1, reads GAGVSQSPSNKVTEKGKDVELRCDPISGHTALYWYRQSLGQGLEFLIYFQGNSAPDKSGLPSDRFSAERTGGSVSTLTIQRTQQEDSAVYLCASSPDPGTHYNEQFFGPGTRLTVL.

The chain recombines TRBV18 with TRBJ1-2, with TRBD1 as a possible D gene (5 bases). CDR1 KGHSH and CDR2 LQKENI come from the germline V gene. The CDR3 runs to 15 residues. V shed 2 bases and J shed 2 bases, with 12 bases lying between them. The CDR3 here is CASSPRAPGNYGYTF. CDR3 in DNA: TGTGCCAGCTCACCAAGGGCCCCAGGGAACTATGGCTACACCTTC.

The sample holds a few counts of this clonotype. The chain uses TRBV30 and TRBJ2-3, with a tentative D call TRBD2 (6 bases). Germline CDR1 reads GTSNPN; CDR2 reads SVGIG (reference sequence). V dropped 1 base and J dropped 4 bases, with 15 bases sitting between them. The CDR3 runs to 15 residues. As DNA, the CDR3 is TGTGCCTGGAGTGGGGAAAGCAGGAGGGCAGATACGCAGTATTTT. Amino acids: CAWSGESRRADTQYF.

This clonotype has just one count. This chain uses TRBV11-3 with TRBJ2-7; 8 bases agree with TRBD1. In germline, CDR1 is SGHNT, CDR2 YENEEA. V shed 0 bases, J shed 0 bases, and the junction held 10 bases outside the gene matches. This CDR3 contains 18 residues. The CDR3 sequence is CASSLEVVTGTGSYEQYF. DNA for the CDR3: TGTGCCAGCAGCTTAGAAGTGGTTACGGGGACAGGCTCCTACGAGCAGTACTTC.

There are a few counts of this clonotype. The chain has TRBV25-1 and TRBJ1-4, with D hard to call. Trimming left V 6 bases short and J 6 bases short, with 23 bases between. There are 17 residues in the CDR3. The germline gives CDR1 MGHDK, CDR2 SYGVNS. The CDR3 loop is CASSPSRTGRIDEKLFF. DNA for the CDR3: TGTGCCAGCAGCCCCTCTAGGACCGGGCGGATCGATGAAAAACTGTTTTTT.

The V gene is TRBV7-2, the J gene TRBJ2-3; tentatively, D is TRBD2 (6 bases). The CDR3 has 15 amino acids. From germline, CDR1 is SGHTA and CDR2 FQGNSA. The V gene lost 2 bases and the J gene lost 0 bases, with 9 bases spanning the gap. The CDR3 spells CASSLFGGSTDTQYF. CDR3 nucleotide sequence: TGTGCCAGCAGCTTATTCGGGGGAAGCACAGATACGCAGTATTTT.

For the CDR3, the DNA is TGTGCCAGCAGCGGATCAGGGGTACGGGAGACCCAGTACTTC. It encodes CASSGSGVRETQYF. The chain has TRBV9 and TRBJ2-5; weak D call: TRBD1 (6 bases). The germline CDR1 and CDR2 sequences are SGDLS and YYNGEE. V lost 3 bases and J 5 bases, leaving 14 bases between the germline ends. This CDR3 is 14 amino acids long.

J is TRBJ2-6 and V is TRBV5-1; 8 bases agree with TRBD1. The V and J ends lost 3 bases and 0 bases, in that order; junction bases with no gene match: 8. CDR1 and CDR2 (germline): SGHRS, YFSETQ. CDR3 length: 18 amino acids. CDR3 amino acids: CASSSVPGQASGANVLTF. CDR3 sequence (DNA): TGCGCCAGCAGCTCCGTTCCGGGACAGGCCTCTGGGGCCAACGTCCTGACTTTC.

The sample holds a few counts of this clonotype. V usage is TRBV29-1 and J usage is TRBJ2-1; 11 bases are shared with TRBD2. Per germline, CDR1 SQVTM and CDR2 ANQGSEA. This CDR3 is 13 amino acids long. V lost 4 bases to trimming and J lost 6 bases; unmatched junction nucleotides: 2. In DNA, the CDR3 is TGCAGCGTTGCCCTAGCGGGAGGCAATGAGCAGTTCTTC. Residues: CSVALAGGNEQFF.

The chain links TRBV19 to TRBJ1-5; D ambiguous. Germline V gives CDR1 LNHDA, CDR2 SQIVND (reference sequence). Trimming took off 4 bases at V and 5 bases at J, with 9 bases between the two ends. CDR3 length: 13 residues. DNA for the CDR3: TGTGCCAGTAGTAGGAGCCGAGATCAGCCCCAGCATTTT. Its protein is CASSRSRDQPQHF.

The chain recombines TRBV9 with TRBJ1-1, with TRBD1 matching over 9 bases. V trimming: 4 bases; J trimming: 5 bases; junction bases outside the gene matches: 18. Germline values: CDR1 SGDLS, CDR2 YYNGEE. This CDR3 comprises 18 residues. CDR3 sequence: CASSSRAGTGRGSTEAFF. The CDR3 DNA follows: TGTGCCAGCAGCTCTAGGGCAGGGACAGGGAGAGGGAGTACTGAAGCTTTCTTT.

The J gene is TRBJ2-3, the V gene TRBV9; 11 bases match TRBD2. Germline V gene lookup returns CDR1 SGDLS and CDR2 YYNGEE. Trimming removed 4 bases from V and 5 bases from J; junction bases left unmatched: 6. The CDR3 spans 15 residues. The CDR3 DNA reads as TGTGCCAGCAGCACACTAGCGGGAGCGCGAGATACGCAGTATTTT. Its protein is CASSTLAGARDTQYF. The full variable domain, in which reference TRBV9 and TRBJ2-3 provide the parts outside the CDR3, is DSGVTQTPKHLITATGQRVTLRCSPRSGDLSVYWYQQSLDQGLQFLIQYYNGEERAKGNILERFSAQQFPDLHSELNLSSLELGDSALYFCASSTLAGARDTQYFGPGTRLTVL.

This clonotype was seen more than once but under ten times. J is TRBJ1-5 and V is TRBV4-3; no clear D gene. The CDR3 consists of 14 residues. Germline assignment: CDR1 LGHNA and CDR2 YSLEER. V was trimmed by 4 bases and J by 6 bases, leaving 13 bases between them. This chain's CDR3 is CASSRGPSTQPQHF. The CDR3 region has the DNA TGCGCCAGCAGCCGAGGACCGTCTACTCAGCCCCAGCATTTT.

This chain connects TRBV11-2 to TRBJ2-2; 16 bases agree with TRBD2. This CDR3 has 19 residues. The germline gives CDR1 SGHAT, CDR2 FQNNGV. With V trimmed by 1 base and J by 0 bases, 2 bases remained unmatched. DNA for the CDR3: TGTGCCAGCAGCTTAGGGGGGACTAGCGGGAGGGCGAACACCGGGGAGCTGTTTTTT. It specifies CASSLGGTSGRANTGELFF.

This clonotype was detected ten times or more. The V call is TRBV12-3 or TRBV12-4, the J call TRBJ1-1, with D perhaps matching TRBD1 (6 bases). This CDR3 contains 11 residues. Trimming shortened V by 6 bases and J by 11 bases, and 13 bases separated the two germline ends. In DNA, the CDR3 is TGTGCCAGCAGCCCCCCAGGGGTGGCTTTCTTT. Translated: CASSPPGVAFF.

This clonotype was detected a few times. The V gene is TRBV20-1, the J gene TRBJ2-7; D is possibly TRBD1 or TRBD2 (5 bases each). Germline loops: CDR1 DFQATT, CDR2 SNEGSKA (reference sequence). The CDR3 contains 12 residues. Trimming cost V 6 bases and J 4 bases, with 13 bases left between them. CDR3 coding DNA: TGCAGTGCAAAAGAGGGGATTTACGAGCAGTACTTC. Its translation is CSAKEGIYEQYF.

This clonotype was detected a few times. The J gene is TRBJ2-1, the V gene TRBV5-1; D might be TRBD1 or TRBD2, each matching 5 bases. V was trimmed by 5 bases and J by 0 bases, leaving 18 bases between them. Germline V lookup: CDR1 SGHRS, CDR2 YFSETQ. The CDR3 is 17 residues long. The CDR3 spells CASRFGGFMDSYNEQFF. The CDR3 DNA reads TGCGCCAGCAGGTTTGGGGGTTTTATGGACTCCTACAATGAGCAGTTCTTC.